Listed here are 27 T cell receptor beta chains from one sample, sequenced in a study of T cell repertoires in cytomegalovirus infection. TCRdb ran MiXCR on the reads and lists one entry per CDR3 protein. This sample yields under 300,000 distinct CDR3 sequences, of which over 15% are seen a single time; roughly 45% belongs to the top ten. Sequencing was carried out using CD8+ T cells from PBMCs. Receptors were obtained from a human donor in good health (CMV status not recorded). Some clones in this sample may be carry-over from other donors' samples.

This clonotype appeared many times. The chain couples TRBV19 to TRBJ2-7, with 9 bases that match TRBD1. The V segment lost 10 bases and the J segment 4 bases; nucleotides outside the gene matches: 8. CDR3 size: 13 residues. Germline assignment: CDR1 LNHDA and CDR2 SQIVND (reference sequence). As DNA, the CDR3 is TGTGCCACAGGACAGGGGTCGCTTTACGAGCAGTACTTC. Translation gives CATGQGSLYEQYF. Filled out from reference TRBV19 and TRBJ2-7, the complete variable domain reads DGGITQSPKYLFRKEGQNVTLSCEQNLNHDAMYWYRQDPGQGLRLIYYSQIVNDFQKGDIAEGYSVSREKKESFPLTVTSAQKNPTAFYLCATGQGSLYEQYFGPGTRLTVT.

The chain recombines TRBV27 with TRBJ2-1; D uncertain. Trimming stripped 3 bases from V and 0 bases from J, with 9 bases between. Germline V lookup: CDR1 MNHEY, CDR2 SMNVEV (reference sequence). The CDR3 sequence is 15 residues long. In nucleotides, the CDR3 is TGTGCCAGCAGTTTCAGACTGAGCTCCTACAATGAGCAGTTCTTC. Translating it yields CASSFRLSSYNEQFF.

The gene calls are TRBV6-1 and TRBJ2-1; D is perhaps TRBD2 (6 bases). The CDR3 has 12 amino acids. Trimming shortened V by 10 bases and J by 5 bases, and 12 bases separated the two germline ends. Germline V lookup: CDR1 MNHNS, CDR2 SASEGT. DNA for the CDR3: TGTGCCACCCTGACTAGGAACAATGAGCAGTTCTTC. Protein: CATLTRNNEQFF.

V is TRBV28 and J is TRBJ2-3; TRBD2 matches at 7 bases. Germline trimming cut 6 bases from V and 3 bases from J; bases unmatched to any gene: 9. The CDR3 runs 15 residues. The germline gives CDR1 MDHEN, CDR2 SYDVKM. The CDR3 reads CASSLTSKPTDTQYF. CDR3 bases: TGTGCCAGCAGCCTGACTAGCAAACCTACAGATACGCAGTATTTT.

This clonotype has a handful of counts. CDR3 nucleotides: TGTGCCAGCAGATCGGACAGGGGTGAGCAGTACTTC. Translation: CASRSDRGEQYF. V and J are TRBV5-4 and TRBJ2-7; TRBD1 aligns across 9 bases. Germline loops: CDR1 SGHNT, CDR2 YYREEE (reference sequence). There are 12 residues in the CDR3. With V trimmed by 5 bases and J by 7 bases, 4 bases remained unmatched.

In its sample, this clonotype was seen many times. This rearrangement joins TRBV19 to TRBJ1-5; no clear D. Germline V gives CDR1 LNHDA, CDR2 SQIVND (reference sequence). This CDR3 comprises 15 residues. V was pared by 3 bases and J by 0 bases, with 9 bases between. The CDR3 coding sequence is TGTGCCAGTAGTATGGGAGGATATAGCAATCAGCCCCAGCATTTT. Translating it yields CASSMGGYSNQPQHF.

This clonotype was picked up many times. This sequence joins TRBV12-3 or TRBV12-4 and TRBJ1-5; no clear D. V was clipped by 6 bases and J by 6 bases, with 18 bases between them. The CDR3 length is 15 residues. The CDR3 nucleotides read TGTGCCAGCAGCCTCGCTGTGGCAGGCAGTCAGCCCCAGCATTTT. Protein: CASSLAVAGSQPQHF.

This clonotype has ten or more counts. The chain recombines TRBV7-9 with TRBJ2-3, with 16 bases lining up with TRBD2. Trimming removed 5 bases from V and 0 bases from J; junction bases left unmatched: 14. This CDR3 is 21 amino acids long. Germline CDR1 reads SEHNR; CDR2 reads FQNEAQ (reference sequence). CDR3 DNA: TGTGCCAGCAGCCGAACGGGACTAGCGGGGGGGGAGCCCCATAGCACAGATACGCAGTATTTT. Residues: CASSRTGLAGGEPHSTDTQYF.

V is TRBV11-2 and J is TRBJ2-3; no clear D gene. The germline V gene encodes CDR1 SGHAT and CDR2 FQNNGV. The V end was cut by 2 bases, the J end by 4 bases, with 13 bases between. The CDR3 is 15 residues long. The CDR3 DNA sequence: TGTGCCAGCAGCTTATTGGTTGGGTCGGCAGATACGCAGTATTTT. Translation: CASSLLVGSADTQYF.

CDR3 in DNA: TGTGCCAGCAGTTACTCGGAGGTCGCGAGCTCCTACGAGCAGTACTTC. Protein: CASSYSEVASSYEQYF. This sequence joins TRBV6-2 or TRBV6-3 and TRBJ2-7, with D possibly matching TRBD2 (5 bases). The germline V gene encodes CDR1 MNHEY and CDR2 SVGEGT. Trimming cost V 0 bases and J 0 bases, with 12 bases left between them. There are 16 residues in the CDR3.

This clonotype was observed at least ten times. The V call is TRBV2, the J call TRBJ2-1, with D possibly TRBD2 on 7 matching bases. The V and J ends lost 0 bases and 4 bases respectively, with 22 bases between them. This CDR3 region has 19 residues. Germline V gene lookup returns CDR1 SNHLY and CDR2 FYNNEI. The CDR3 here is CASSEARRGGLRVYNEQFF. In DNA form, the CDR3 reads TGTGCCAGCAGTGAAGCGCGCAGGGGAGGGCTTCGGGTGTACAATGAGCAGTTCTTC.

On this clonotype: A much larger clonotype is one base distant, so this may be a read error. The rearrangement uses TRBV6-2 or TRBV6-3 and TRBJ2-1, with a tentative D call TRBD1 (5 bases). V was trimmed by 4 bases and J by 9 bases, leaving 16 bases between them. The germline V gene has CDR1 MNHEY and CDR2 SVGEGT. CDR3 size: 14 residues. The CDR3 DNA sequence: TGTGCCAGCAGTTGCCGGCAGGGTTGGGGTGAGCAGTTCTTC. Residues: CASSCRQGWGEQFF.

This rearrangement joins TRBV5-4 to TRBJ2-1, with D possibly called TRBD1 or TRBD2 (6 bases each). Per the germline V gene, CDR1 is SGHNT and CDR2 is YYREEE (reference sequence). This CDR3 is 15 amino acids long. The ends were cut back, 0 bases at V and 2 bases at J, with 9 bases in the middle. The DNA for the CDR3 is TGTGCCAGCAGCTTGGACGGGGGCACCTACAATGAGCAGTTCTTC. This codes for CASSLDGGTYNEQFF.

This clonotype was seen a handful of times. The CDR3 here is CASGRGAQPQHF. The CDR3 nucleotides read TGTGCTAGTGGTCGAGGGGCTCAGCCCCAGCATTTT. This chain connects TRBV12-5 to TRBJ1-5; D might be TRBD1 (5 bases). CDR1 LGHNT and CDR2 FRNRAP come from the germline V gene. This CDR3 contains 12 residues. The V end was cut by 5 bases, the J end by 6 bases, with 8 bases between. Together with reference TRBV12-5 and TRBJ1-5, the CDR3 gives the full variable domain: DARVTQTPRHKVTEMGQEVTMRCQPILGHNTVFWYRQTMMQGLELLAYFRNRAPLDDSGMPKDRFSAEMPDATLATLKIQPSEPRDSAVYFCASGRGAQPQHFGDGTRLSIL.

This clonotype was counted many times. The rearrangement links TRBV7-8 to TRBJ1-2, with D possibly matching TRBD1 (6 bases). V was clipped by 4 bases and J by 4 bases, with 10 bases between them. The germline V gene encodes CDR1 SGHVS and CDR2 FQNEAQ. CDR3 length equals 13 residues. CDR3 DNA sequence: TGTGCCAGCAGCTATGGGACAAGCTATGGCTACACCTTC. Its translation is CASSYGTSYGYTF.

This clonotype was detected many times. The V gene is TRBV28, the J gene TRBJ1-1; D gene ambiguous. This CDR3 comprises 14 residues. V lost 5 bases and J 1 base, leaving 11 bases between the germline ends. Germline loops: CDR1 MDHEN, CDR2 SYDVKM. This CDR3 is CASSLTQKNTEAFF. Here the CDR3 DNA reads TGTGCCAGCAGTCTCACCCAGAAGAACACTGAAGCTTTCTTT.

This clonotype was counted between two and nine times. The chain has TRBV29-1 and TRBJ2-3; D is ambiguous. The V end was cut by 0 bases, the J end by 3 bases, with 10 bases between. CDR3 size: 14 residues. Germline CDR1 SQVTM, CDR2 ANQGSEA. CDR3 region: CSVEDRARTDTQYF. The CDR3 region has the DNA TGCAGCGTTGAAGATCGGGCAAGAACAGATACGCAGTATTTT.

This clonotype was found a few times. The chain links TRBV20-1 to TRBJ2-3; the D is unclear. Germline loops: CDR1 DFQATT, CDR2 SNEGSKA (reference sequence). V shed 3 bases and J shed 0 bases, with 16 bases lying between them. CDR3 size: 16 residues. Here the CDR3 reads CSASRVGYTSTDTQYF. CDR3 coding DNA: TGCAGTGCTAGTCGGGTCGGGTACACAAGCACAGATACGCAGTATTTT.

This clonotype has ten or more counts. V and J are TRBV2 and TRBJ2-7; perhaps TRBD2 as D (6 bases). The CDR3 runs 14 residues. CDR1 and CDR2 from the germline V gene are SNHLY and FYNNEI. Trimming left V 4 bases short and J 1 base short, with 11 bases between. The CDR3 coding sequence is TGTGCCAGCAGTGGAGGACTATTTTCCTACGAGCAGTACTTC. Translated, it gives CASSGGLFSYEQYF.

Many counts were recorded for this clonotype. This chain links TRBV7-2 with TRBJ1-1, with TRBD1 as a possible D gene (6 bases). Trimming removed 3 bases at V and 10 bases at J, with 24 bases between. This CDR3 contains 16 residues. In germline, CDR1 is SGHTA, CDR2 FQGNSA. CDR3 region: CASSLLATGRLVGAFF. The CDR3 DNA is TGTGCCAGCAGCTTGCTAGCGACAGGACGCCTTGTTGGAGCTTTCTTT.

This clonotype was seen repeatedly, ten times or more. The V call is TRBV5-1, the J call TRBJ2-3; 8 bases align to TRBD2. Germline V lookup: CDR1 SGHRS, CDR2 YFSETQ. The trim removed 1 base at V and 2 bases at J, leaving 12 bases unmatched. There are 18 residues in the CDR3. The CDR3 loop is CASSLLPVTGGTTDTQYF. Here the CDR3 DNA reads TGCGCCAGCAGCTTGTTGCCAGTGACGGGGGGGACCACAGATACGCAGTATTTT.

The rearrangement uses TRBV7-8 and TRBJ1-4, with 7 bases matching TRBD1. Germline CDR1 reads SGHVS; CDR2 reads FQNEAQ. This CDR3 region has 14 residues. V was clipped by 6 bases and J by 3 bases; unmatched bases: 4. The CDR3 reads CASSGDRANEKLFF. In nucleotides, the CDR3 is TGTGCCAGCAGTGGTGACAGGGCTAATGAAAAACTGTTTTTT.

This chain connects TRBV10-3 to TRBJ2-7; D is tentatively TRBD1 or TRBD2 (5 bases each). Per the germline V gene, CDR1 is ENHRY and CDR2 is SYGVKD. Trimming cost V 0 bases and J 2 bases, with 11 bases left between them. The CDR3 covers 15 residues. Written as DNA, the CDR3 is TGTGCCATCAGTGAGTCCCAGGGAGCGCCCTACGAGCAGTACTTC. Translating gives CAISESQGAPYEQYF.

V usage is TRBV4-1 and J usage is TRBJ1-4, with D maybe TRBD1 (5 bases). This CDR3 spans 13 amino acids. V was trimmed by 7 bases and J by 3 bases, leaving 9 bases between them. CDR1 and CDR2 (germline): MGHRA, YSYEKL. This chain's CDR3 is CASKGEANEKLFF. DNA for the CDR3: TGCGCCAGCAAAGGGGAGGCTAATGAAAAACTGTTTTTT.

This clonotype was picked up a small number of times. The chain has TRBV7-9 and TRBJ2-1, with 7 bases matching TRBD1. CDR3 size: 17 residues. The germline gives CDR1 SEHNR, CDR2 FQNEAQ (reference sequence). Germline trimming cut 3 bases from V and 8 bases from J; bases unmatched to any gene: 16. The CDR3, as DNA: TGTGCCAGCAGCTTCCCGGTGGGACAGACCTTCTGGGATGAGCAGTTCTTC. It specifies CASSFPVGQTFWDEQFF.

V usage is TRBV20-1 and J usage is TRBJ2-3, with 8 bases identical to TRBD2. J was trimmed by 6 bases and V by 0 bases; bases with no gene match: 17. The CDR3 loop spans 18 amino acids. Germline assignment: CDR1 DFQATT and CDR2 SNEGSKA (reference sequence). The CDR3: CSARDPAWGLVFWDTQYF. DNA for the CDR3: TGCAGTGCTAGAGATCCCGCGTGGGGACTAGTCTTCTGGGATACGCAGTATTTT.

Many counts were recorded for this clonotype. The gene calls are TRBV2 and TRBJ2-1, with D perhaps TRBD1 or TRBD2 (6 bases each). The CDR3 extends over 12 amino acids. Trimming removed 7 bases from V and 7 bases from J, with 11 bases in between. Germline V gives CDR1 SNHLY, CDR2 FYNNEI. The CDR3 sequence: CASMGGRNEQFF. The CDR3 DNA reads TGTGCCAGCATGGGGGGCCGGAATGAGCAGTTCTTC.